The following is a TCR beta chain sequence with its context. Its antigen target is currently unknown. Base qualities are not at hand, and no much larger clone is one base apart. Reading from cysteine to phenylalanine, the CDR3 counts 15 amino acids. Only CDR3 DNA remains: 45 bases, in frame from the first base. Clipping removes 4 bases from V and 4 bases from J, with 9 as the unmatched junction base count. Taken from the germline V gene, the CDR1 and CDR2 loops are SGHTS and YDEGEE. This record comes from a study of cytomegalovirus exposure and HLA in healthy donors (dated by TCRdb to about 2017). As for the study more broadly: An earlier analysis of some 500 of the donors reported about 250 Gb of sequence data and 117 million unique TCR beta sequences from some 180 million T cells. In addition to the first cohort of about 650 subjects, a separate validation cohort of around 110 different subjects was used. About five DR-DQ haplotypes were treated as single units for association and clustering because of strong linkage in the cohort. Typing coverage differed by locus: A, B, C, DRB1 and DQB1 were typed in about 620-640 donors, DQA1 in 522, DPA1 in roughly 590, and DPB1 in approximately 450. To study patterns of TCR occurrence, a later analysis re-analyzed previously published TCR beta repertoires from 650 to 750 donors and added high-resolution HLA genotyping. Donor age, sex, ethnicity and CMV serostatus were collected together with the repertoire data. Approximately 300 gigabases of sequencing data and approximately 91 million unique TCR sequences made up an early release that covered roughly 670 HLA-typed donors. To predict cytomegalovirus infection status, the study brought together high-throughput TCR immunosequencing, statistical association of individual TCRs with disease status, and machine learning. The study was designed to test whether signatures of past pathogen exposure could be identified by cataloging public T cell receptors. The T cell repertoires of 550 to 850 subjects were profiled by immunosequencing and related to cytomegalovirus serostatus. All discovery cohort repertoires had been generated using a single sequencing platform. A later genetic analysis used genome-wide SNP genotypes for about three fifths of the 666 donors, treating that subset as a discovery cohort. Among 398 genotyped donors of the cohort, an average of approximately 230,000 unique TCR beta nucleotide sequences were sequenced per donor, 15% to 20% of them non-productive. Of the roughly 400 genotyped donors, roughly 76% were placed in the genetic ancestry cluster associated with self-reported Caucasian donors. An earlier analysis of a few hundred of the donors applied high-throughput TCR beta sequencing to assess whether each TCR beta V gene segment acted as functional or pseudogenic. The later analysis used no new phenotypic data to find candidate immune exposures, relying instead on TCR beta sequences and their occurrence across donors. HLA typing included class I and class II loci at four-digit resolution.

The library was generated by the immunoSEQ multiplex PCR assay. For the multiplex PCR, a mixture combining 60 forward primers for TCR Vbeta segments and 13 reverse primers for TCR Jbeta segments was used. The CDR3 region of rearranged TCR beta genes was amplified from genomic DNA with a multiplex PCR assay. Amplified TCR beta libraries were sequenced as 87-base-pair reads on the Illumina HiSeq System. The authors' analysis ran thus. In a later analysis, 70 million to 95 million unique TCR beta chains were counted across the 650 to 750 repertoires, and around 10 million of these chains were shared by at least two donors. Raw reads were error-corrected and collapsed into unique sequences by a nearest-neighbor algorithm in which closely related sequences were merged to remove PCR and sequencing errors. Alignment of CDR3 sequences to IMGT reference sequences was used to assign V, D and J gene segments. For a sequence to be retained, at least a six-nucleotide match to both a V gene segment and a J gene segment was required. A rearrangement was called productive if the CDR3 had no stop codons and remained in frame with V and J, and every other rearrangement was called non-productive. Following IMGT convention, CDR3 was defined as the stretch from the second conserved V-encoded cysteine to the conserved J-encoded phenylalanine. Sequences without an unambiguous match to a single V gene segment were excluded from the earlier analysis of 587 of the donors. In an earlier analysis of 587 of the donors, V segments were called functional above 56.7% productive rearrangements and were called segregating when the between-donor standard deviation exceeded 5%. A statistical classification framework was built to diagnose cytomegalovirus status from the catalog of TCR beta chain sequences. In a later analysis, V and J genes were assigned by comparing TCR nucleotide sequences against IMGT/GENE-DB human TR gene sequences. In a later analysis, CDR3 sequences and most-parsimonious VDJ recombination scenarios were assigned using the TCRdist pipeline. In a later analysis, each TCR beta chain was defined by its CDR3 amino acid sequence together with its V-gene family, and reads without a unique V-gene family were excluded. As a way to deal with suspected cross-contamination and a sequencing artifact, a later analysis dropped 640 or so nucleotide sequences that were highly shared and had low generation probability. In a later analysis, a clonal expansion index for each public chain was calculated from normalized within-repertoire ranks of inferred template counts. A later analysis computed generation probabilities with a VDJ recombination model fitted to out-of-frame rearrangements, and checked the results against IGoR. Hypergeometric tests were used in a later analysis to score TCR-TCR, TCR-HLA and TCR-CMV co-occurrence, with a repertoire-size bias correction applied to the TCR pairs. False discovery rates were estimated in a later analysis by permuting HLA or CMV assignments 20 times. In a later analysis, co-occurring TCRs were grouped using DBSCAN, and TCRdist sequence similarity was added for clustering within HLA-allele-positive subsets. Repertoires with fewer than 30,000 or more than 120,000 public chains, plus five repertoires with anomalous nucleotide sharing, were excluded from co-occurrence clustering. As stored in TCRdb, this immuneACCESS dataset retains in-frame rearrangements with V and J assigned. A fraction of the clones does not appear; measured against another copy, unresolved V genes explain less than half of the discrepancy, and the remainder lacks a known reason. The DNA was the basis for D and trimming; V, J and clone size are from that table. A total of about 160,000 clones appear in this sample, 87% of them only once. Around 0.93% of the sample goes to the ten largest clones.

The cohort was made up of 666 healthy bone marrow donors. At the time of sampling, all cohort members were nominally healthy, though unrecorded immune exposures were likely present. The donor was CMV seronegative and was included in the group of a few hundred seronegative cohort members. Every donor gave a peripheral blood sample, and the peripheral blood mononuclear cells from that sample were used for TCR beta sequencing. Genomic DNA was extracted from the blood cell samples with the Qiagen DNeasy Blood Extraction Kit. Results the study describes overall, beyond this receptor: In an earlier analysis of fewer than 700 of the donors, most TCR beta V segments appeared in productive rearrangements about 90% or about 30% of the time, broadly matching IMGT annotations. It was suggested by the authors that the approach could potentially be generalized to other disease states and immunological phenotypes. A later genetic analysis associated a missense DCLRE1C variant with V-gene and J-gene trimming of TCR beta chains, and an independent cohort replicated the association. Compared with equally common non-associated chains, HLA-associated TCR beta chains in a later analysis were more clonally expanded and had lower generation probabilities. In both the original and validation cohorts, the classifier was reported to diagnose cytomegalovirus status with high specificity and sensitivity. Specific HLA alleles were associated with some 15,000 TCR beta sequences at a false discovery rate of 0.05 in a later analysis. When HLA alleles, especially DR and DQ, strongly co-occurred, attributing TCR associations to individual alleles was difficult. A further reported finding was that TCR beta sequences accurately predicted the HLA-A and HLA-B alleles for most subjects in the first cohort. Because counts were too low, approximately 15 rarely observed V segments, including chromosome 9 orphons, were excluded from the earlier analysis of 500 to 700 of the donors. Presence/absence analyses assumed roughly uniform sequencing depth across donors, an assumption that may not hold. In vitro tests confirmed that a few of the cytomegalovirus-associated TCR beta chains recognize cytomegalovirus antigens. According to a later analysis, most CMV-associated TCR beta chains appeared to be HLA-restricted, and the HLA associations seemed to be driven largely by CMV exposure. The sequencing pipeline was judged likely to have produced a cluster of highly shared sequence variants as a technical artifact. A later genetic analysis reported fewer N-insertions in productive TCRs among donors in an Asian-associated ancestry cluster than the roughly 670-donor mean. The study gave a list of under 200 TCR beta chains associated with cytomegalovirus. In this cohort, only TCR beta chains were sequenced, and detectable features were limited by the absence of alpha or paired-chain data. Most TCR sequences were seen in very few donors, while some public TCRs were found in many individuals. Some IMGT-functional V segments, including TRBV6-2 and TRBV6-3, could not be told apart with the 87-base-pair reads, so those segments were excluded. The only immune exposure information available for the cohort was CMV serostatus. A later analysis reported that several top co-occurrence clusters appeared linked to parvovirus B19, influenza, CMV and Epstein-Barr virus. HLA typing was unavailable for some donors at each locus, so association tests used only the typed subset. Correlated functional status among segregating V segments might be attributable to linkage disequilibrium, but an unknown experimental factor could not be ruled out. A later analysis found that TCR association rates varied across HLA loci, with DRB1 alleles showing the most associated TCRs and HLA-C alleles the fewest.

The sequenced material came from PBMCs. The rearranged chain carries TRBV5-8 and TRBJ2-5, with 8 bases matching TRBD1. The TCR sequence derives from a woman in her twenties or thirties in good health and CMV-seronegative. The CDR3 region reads CASSHRTGIRETQYF. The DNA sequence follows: TGTGCCAGCAGCCATAGGACAGGGATCCGAGAGACCCAGTACTTC.